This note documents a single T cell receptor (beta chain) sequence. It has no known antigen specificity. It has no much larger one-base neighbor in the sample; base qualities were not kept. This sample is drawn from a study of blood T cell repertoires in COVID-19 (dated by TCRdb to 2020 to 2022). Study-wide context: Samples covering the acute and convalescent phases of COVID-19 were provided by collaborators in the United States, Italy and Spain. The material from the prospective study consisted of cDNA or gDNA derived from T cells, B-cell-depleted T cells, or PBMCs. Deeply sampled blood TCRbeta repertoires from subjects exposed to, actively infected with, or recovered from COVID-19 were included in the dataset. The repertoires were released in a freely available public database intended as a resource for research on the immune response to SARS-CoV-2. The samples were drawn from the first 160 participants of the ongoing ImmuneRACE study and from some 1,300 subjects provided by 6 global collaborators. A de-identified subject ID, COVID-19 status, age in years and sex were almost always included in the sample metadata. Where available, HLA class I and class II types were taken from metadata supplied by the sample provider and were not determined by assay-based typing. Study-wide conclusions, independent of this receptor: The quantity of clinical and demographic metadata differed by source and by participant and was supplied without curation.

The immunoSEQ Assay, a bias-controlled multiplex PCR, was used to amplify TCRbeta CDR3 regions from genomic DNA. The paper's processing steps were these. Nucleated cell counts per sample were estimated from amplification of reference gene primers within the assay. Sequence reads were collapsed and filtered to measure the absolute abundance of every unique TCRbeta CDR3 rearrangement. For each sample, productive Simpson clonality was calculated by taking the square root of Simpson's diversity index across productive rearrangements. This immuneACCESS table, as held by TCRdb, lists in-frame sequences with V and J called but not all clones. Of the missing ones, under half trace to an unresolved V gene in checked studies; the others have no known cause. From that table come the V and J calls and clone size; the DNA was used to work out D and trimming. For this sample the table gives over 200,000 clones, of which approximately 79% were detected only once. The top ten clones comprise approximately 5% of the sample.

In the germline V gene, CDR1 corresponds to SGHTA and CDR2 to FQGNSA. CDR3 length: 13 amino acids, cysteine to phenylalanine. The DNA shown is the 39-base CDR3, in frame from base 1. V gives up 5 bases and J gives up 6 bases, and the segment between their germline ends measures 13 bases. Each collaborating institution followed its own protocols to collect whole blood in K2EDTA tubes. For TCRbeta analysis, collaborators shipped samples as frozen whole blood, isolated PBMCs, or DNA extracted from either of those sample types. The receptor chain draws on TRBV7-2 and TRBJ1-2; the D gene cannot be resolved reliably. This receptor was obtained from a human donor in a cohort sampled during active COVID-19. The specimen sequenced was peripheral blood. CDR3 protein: CASSPPLSDGYTF. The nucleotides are TGTGCCAGCAGCCCGCCCCTTAGCGATGGCTACACCTTC.